The 9 T cell receptor beta chains given below trace back to one sample, sequenced in a study of blood T cells in healthy people across ages. It was with a sample-barcoded 5' primer and a J-beta primer mix that a second PCR of roughly 7 to 11 cycles was run. TCRdb fed the 5' RACE reads into MiXCR, producing one record per CDR3 protein. The table records around 500,000 distinct CDR3 sequences, about 25% of them present only once. In addition, the sample was reused for a study of T cells of mothers and their children.

Sequencing was done on a sample of blood. Every receptor here comes from a boy younger than 10 in good health.

The V call is TRBV4-1, the J call TRBJ2-1; 11 bases are shared with TRBD2. The CDR3 is 18 amino acids. J was trimmed by 4 bases and V by 0 bases; bases with no gene match: 8. Germline values: CDR1 MGHRA, CDR2 YSYEKL. The CDR3 DNA reads as TGCGCCAGCAGCCAAGAGGCTGCCGGGACTAGCGGTTACAATGAGCAGTTCTTC. Its protein product is CASSQEAAGTSGYNEQFF.

This clonotype came up many times. V is TRBV10-1 and J is TRBJ2-5; 8 bases fit TRBD1. Unmatched junction bases numbered 7, after V lost 9 bases and J lost 4 bases. Germline CDR1 is WNHNN and CDR2 is SYGVQD (reference sequence). The CDR3 has 13 amino acids. Here the CDR3 DNA reads TGCGCCAGGGGCCGCGACAGGGGAGAGACCCAGTACTTC. Amino acid sequence: CARGRDRGETQYF.

The CDR3 loop is CASSQVSVNPRETQYF. The CDR3 coding sequence is TGCGCCAGCAGCCAAGTTTCCGTAAATCCAAGAGAGACCCAGTACTTC. The chain carries TRBV4-1 and TRBJ2-5; no clear D gene. Germline V gene data show CDR1 as MGHRA and CDR2 as YSYEKL. The V gene lost 1 base and the J gene lost 4 bases, with 16 bases spanning the gap. The CDR3 spans 16 residues.

CDR3: CASSQGLAGEGEQFF. DNA of the CDR3: TGCGCCAGCAGCCAAGGCCTAGCGGGAGAGGGAGAGCAGTTCTTC. This sequence joins TRBV4-3 and TRBJ2-1; 10 nucleotides line up with TRBD2. This CDR3 contains 15 residues. Per germline, CDR1 LGHNA and CDR2 YSLEER. V lost 1 base and J lost 10; bases outside the gene matches: 7.

V usage is TRBV7-2 and J usage is TRBJ2-3, with D maybe TRBD2 (6 bases). V was shortened by 5 bases and J by 13 bases, with 25 bases between the two germline ends. CDR1 is SGHTA and CDR2 is FQGNSA in the germline V gene. The CDR3 length is 15 residues. CDR3 residues: CASSDPGTSRGVKYF. CDR3 sequence (DNA): TGTGCCAGCAGCGACCCCGGGACTTCGCGGGGAGTAAAGTATTTT.

The chain is built from TRBV12-3 or TRBV12-4 and TRBJ2-3; TRBD2 aligns across 13 bases. This CDR3 contains 16 residues. The trim removed 6 bases at V and 6 bases at J, leaving 9 bases unmatched. CDR3 sequence (DNA): TGTGCCAGCAGCCTCCCGGGACTAGCGGGGAAGGATACGCAGTATTTT. Amino acids: CASSLPGLAGKDTQYF.

Only a few counts were recorded for this clonotype. The chain is built from TRBV20-1 and TRBJ1-3, with D unclear. V was cut by 5 bases and J by 0 bases, with 14 bases left in between. Germline V gene lookup returns CDR1 DFQATT and CDR2 SNEGSKA (reference sequence). This CDR3 spans 15 amino acids. CDR3 DNA: TGCAGTGCTTGGTCTAAGGCAAGCTCTGGAAACACCATATATTTT. It is translated as CSAWSKASSGNTIYF.

The chain uses TRBV20-1 and TRBJ1-2, with a weak D call TRBD1 (5 bases). V was trimmed by 0 bases and J by 2 bases, leaving 7 bases between them. The CDR3 is 13 amino acids. Germline V gene sequence: CDR1 DFQATT, CDR2 SNEGSKA (reference sequence). The CDR3: CSARDAGNYGYTF. CDR3 DNA sequence: TGCAGTGCTAGAGATGCAGGGAACTATGGCTACACCTTC.

The rearrangement joins TRBV25-1 to TRBJ2-1; the D gene is possibly TRBD1 (7 bases). V dropped 3 bases and J dropped 7 bases, with 22 bases sitting between them. Germline V gene lookup returns CDR1 MGHDK and CDR2 SYGVNS. This CDR3 is 17 amino acids long. CDR3 residues: CASSDRGAPTGYNEQFF. The CDR3 DNA reads as TGTGCCAGCAGTGACAGGGGGGCCCCGACAGGGTATAATGAGCAGTTCTTC. Together with reference TRBV25-1 and TRBJ2-1, the CDR3 gives the full variable domain: EADIYQTPRYLVIGTGKKITLECSQTMGHDKMYWYQQDPGMELHLIHYSYGVNSTEKGDLSSESTVSRIRTEHFPLTLESARPSHTSQYLCASSDRGAPTGYNEQFFGPGTRLTVL.